This T cell receptor (beta chain) was sequenced during a study of blood T cell dynamics during melanoma immunotherapy (dated by TCRdb to 2020 to 2021). General notes on the study: Patients had metastatic melanoma and received first-line pembrolizumab or nivolumab plus ipilimumab as standard of care in the United Kingdom. Consecutive patients formed a training cohort, and a further independent group of patients from the same centre was pooled into an external validation set. To find early correlates of response, peripheral T cell receptor repertoires were profiled in metastatic melanoma patients before and after one cycle of checkpoint inhibitor therapy.

As encoded in the germline V gene (reference sequence), CDR1 is LNHDA while CDR2 is SQIVND. The trim is 10 bases for V and 3 bases for J, with a gap of 12 bases between the germline ends. The CDR3 covers 12 residues, taking in both the cysteine and the phenylalanine. Just CDR3 DNA is preserved here, 36 bases in frame from base 1. The time point label, read with the paper, signifies: pre-treatment baseline. Blood was sampled before treatment (T0) and at week 3 (W3), after the first cycle of checkpoint blockade. Except for a couple of patients with rapid clinical progression, response was assessed 12 weeks after the first infusion by RECIST 1.1; disease control meant complete response, partial response or stable disease. Patients were not eligible if they had prior systemic cancer treatment, concomitant immunosuppressant therapy or synchronous other active malignancies. To track both circulating cells and T cell turnover, TCR beta was sequenced from bulk PBMC as well as from plasma cell-free DNA. PBMC were isolated from blood with Lymphoprep and SepMate tubes, followed by red cell lysis. QIAamp DNA Blood Mini kits were used to extract DNA from PBMC and from sorted T cell subsets.

Beyond this particular receptor, the publication reports: Patients who later achieved disease control showed a bifurcated PBMC repertoire reorganization at W3, with increased clonality or increased diversity, unlike progressors. The study was unable to establish whether the T cell clones driving the repertoire changes were melanoma-specific or instead reflected general immune activation. The relatively small sample size was acknowledged as something that could potentially limit how far the results can be generalized.

For every bulk PBMC sample, a fixed 350 ng of DNA was loaded. TCR beta CDR3 sequences were amplified from genomic DNA using the immunoSEQ TCRb Assay kit according to manufacturer instructions. The KAPA Library Quantification Kit for Illumina platforms was used to quantify pooled libraries by qPCR. Pooled libraries were sequenced on an Illumina NextSeq 500, clustered at about 0.6-1.2 pM. As for the original processing: The TCR data were analyzed using immunoSEQ ANALYZER and the R LymphoSeq package. A rearrangement efficiency score was calculated as productive divided by the sum of productive and non-productive CDR3 sequences. Clonality was assessed using the Gini coefficient and diversity using the Renyi index at alpha=1, with pairwise comparisons between timepoints within each patient. In LymphoSeq, clonal relatedness was computed using an edit distance of 3, and repertoire similarity was computed using the Bhattacharyya coefficient. To classify response, a linear discriminant analysis based on week-3 changes in clonality and diversity was built using the R MASS and caret packages. What TCRdb holds here is the immuneACCESS table cut down to in-frame rearrangements. Part of the clones is not present; checked against another copy, under half of the missing clones reflect an unresolved V gene, and the others are unexplained. That table furnishes V, J and clone size, whereas the DNA furnished D and trimming. The sample table holds about 12,000 clones, of which about nine tenths were seen once. Of the sample, around 3.3% falls within the top ten clones.

As regards this clone: It lacks a known antigen. Base quality data are lacking; no much larger clone is found one base away.

The TCR sequence derives from a human donor with melanoma. The source material was blood, sampled from a patient treated with checkpoint blockade. The sequence links TRBV19 to TRBJ1-2, and TRBD1 may be the D gene, going by 5 matching bases. The DNA reads TGTGCCACCCGGGGGGGGGACTATGGCTACACCTTC. Its protein product is CATRGGDYGYTF.